This is a list of T cell receptor beta chains from one sample in a study of OX40 agonist ivuxolimab in advanced cancers. Profiling relied on immunoSEQ multiplex PCR, and the TCRdb table lists in-frame clones only, not all of them. Found here are approximately 40,000 clones, 80% of them singletons; the top ten hold around 3.9%. This specimen was CD4+ or CD8+ T cells sorted from blood, taken in a trial of the OX40 agonist ivuxolimab. The receptors here all came from an adult with an advanced solid tumor such as melanoma, head and neck, liver or kidney cancer. Both conserved end residues are part of each CDR3. A D gene is named only where the DNA matches it firmly. Clone size is stated in some rows and not others, as once, few, many or a class when expanded.

clone_size j_call d_call v_call cdr3_nt cdr3_aa
. TRBJ2-7 TRBD2 TRBV5-6 TGTGCCAGCAGCTTGTGGGAGGGCCGCGACGAGCAGTACTTC CASSLWEGRDEQYF
. TRBJ2-1 TRBD1 TRBV10-1 TGCGCCAGCAGCATCGACAGGGTTCGCAATGAGCAGTTCTTC CASSIDRVRNEQFF
. TRBJ2-1 TRBD2 TRBV10-3 TGTGCCATCAGTGATGGTTCCCACCGGGAGGGCCCCTACAATGAGCAGTTCTTC CAISDGSHREGPYNEQFF
. TRBJ1-4 . TRBV6-6 TGTGCCAGCAGCTTAACAGGGAATAATGAAAAACTGTTTTTT CASSLTGNNEKLFF
few TRBJ1-4 . TRBV11-2 TGTGCCAGCAGCTTCCTCAGGGGCCGGGGCGAAAAACTGTTTTTT CASSFLRGRGEKLFF
. TRBJ1-1 TRBD1 TRBV5-6 TGTGCCAGCAGCCCGTGGACAGGGACGTTGAACACTGAAGCTTTCTTT CASSPWTGTLNTEAFF
. TRBJ2-3 TRBD2 TRBV7-9 TGTGCCAGCAGCAAGGGACTAGCGGGAGGGTGGACAGATACGCAGTATTTT CASSKGLAGGWTDTQYF
. TRBJ2-1 . TRBV29-1 TGCAGCACGACTTTTTACAATGAGCAGTTCTTC CSTTFYNEQFF
. TRBJ2-7 TRBD1 TRBV11-2 TGTGCCAGCAGCCTTAACAGGGGGCCGCTCTACGAGCAGTACTTC CASSLNRGPLYEQYF
. TRBJ1-2 . TRBV27 TGTGCCAGCAGTTTACAAACGGGAAACTATGGCTACACCTTC CASSLQTGNYGYTF
. TRBJ2-1 . TRBV5-1 TGCGCCAGCAGCTTGGATCCAAGTAGGGTCTACAATGAGCAGTTCTTC CASSLDPSRVYNEQFF
. TRBJ2-2 TRBD1 TRBV11-2 TGTGCCAGCAGTCGTAGACAGGGGGCAACCGGGGAGCTGTTTTTT CASSRRQGATGELFF
. TRBJ2-3 TRBD2 TRBV7-2 TGTGCCAGCAGCTTACGGGGGGCAGATACGCAGTATTTT CASSLRGADTQYF
. TRBJ2-5 TRBD1 TRBV5-6 TGTGCCAGCAGCCCCCTCGGGACAGGGTACGAGACCCAGTACTTC CASSPLGTGYETQYF
. TRBJ2-3 TRBD2 TRBV9 TGTGCCAGCAGCGTAAGCTCGGGAGGGCTAGCGGACACAGATACGCAGTATTTT CASSVSSGGLADTDTQYF
. TRBJ2-4 TRBD2 TRBV28 TGTGCCAGCAGTTCGCCGACTAGCGGGGGAAACATTCAGTACTTC CASSSPTSGGNIQYF
. TRBJ2-3 . TRBV10-1 TGCGCCACCCAGTGGAGACTCGGAGATACGCAGTATTTT CATQWRLGDTQYF
. TRBJ2-5 . TRBV11-2 TGTGCCAGCACCCCCGGTGGGGAGGCCCAGTACTTC CASTPGGEAQYF
. TRBJ2-7 TRBD1 TRBV14 TGTGCCAGCAGCCCCTATTTACCGGGGCTAACAGGGGCTGGCGAGCAGTACTTC CASSPYLPGLTGAGEQYF
. TRBJ2-3 TRBD2 TRBV6-5 TGTGCCAGCAGGCCTATCAGCGGGGGGGCAGATACGCAGTATTTT CASRPISGGADTQYF
few TRBJ2-7 TRBD1 TRBV18 TGTGCCAGCTCACTCGAACAGGGGTCCGAGCAGTACTTC CASSLEQGSEQYF
. TRBJ2-7 . TRBV27 TGTGCCAGCAGTTTACTGGCGCGGTACGAGCAGTACTTC CASSLLARYEQYF
. TRBJ1-5 . TRBV21-1 TGTGCCAGCAGCAAAATCCCAACAGGGAAGAGCAATCAGCCCCAGCATTTT CASSKIPTGKSNQPQHF
. TRBJ1-5 . TRBV7-3 TGTGCCAGCAGCTTGGACCTGCGCGGCAATCAGCCCCAGCATTTT CASSLDLRGNQPQHF
. TRBJ1-5 TRBD1 TRBV27 TGTGCCAGCAGATTCTCAGGGGGCGGTCAGCCCCAGCATTTT CASRFSGGGQPQHF
. TRBJ2-3 TRBD2 TRBV5-1 TGCGCCAGCAGCTTAGCCGCGGGAGTTGCGACAGATACGCAGTATTTT CASSLAAGVATDTQYF
. TRBJ2-3 . TRBV7-2 TGTGCCAGCAGCTATAGAACAGTCGCGGGGGATACGCAGTATTTT CASSYRTVAGDTQYF
few TRBJ1-4 . TRBV6-1 TGTGCCAGCAGTGAAGGACAGCCGGGGTATGAAAAACTGTTTTTT CASSEGQPGYEKLFF
. TRBJ1-1 . TRBV9 TGTGCCAGCACCTCTGTCTTGAACACTGAAGCTTTCTTT CASTSVLNTEAFF
. TRBJ2-2 TRBD1 TRBV19 TGTGCCAGTAGGGGGCAGGGGGCGAGGGAGCTGTTTTTT CASRGQGARELFF
. TRBJ2-1 TRBD2 TRBV6-6 TGTGCCAGCAGCCTAGCGGGAGGATACAATGAGCAGTTCTTC CASSLAGGYNEQFF
few TRBJ1-2 . TRBV5-1 TGCGCCAGCAGCTTGGGCGCCGGAGGGGAGGGCTACACCTTC CASSLGAGGEGYTF
. TRBJ2-3 TRBD2 TRBV7-9 TGTGCCAGCAGTCTCCTGGGACTAGCGGGTCTCACAGATACGCAGTATTTT CASSLLGLAGLTDTQYF
. TRBJ1-5 . TRBV15 TGTGCCACCAGCAGAGGCCAGGAAGGGTCCAATCAGCCCCAGCATTTT CATSRGQEGSNQPQHF
. TRBJ2-5 . TRBV5-1 TGCGCCAGCAGCTTGGCCGGGTTAGAAACGGAGACCCAGTACTTC CASSLAGLETETQYF
. TRBJ2-7 TRBD1 TRBV6-5 TGTGCCAGCATGAGAGAGGGGGCTGGCTACGAGCAGTACTTC CASMREGAGYEQYF
. TRBJ1-3 TRBD1 TRBV5-4 TGTGCCAGCAGCTTTAGGCCCGTTCAGGGGGCCGTTGGAAACACCATATATTTT CASSFRPVQGAVGNTIYF
. TRBJ2-2 TRBD1 TRBV5-1 TGCGCCAGCAGCTTTTATCAGGGGGCGACCGGGGAGCTGTTTTTT CASSFYQGATGELFF
. TRBJ2-3 . TRBV7-3 TGTGCCAGCAGCCCTTCGGGAGTTCCAGGAGATACGCAGTATTTT CASSPSGVPGDTQYF
. TRBJ1-6 . TRBV4-3 TGCGCCAGCAGCCAAAGGACAGTCCATTCACCCCTCCACTTT CASSQRTVHSPLHF
. TRBJ2-3 TRBD2 TRBV5-1 TGCGCCAGCAGCTTGAGGAGCGGGAGGGCGTCAGATACGCAGTATTTT CASSLRSGRASDTQYF
. TRBJ2-3 TRBD2 TRBV5-4 TGTGCCAGCAGCTTAGGGAATGTAGCGGGAGGTAGCACAGATACGCAGTATTTT CASSLGNVAGGSTDTQYF
. TRBJ2-1 . TRBV7-2 TGTGCCAGCAGCGCTGGGCGAGCCTACAATGAGCAGTTCTTC CASSAGRAYNEQFF
. TRBJ1-2 . TRBV2 TGTGCCAGCAGGGGGGAGGCGAGATTGGGCTACACCTTC CASRGEARLGYTF
. TRBJ1-1 . TRBV19 TGTGCCAGTAGACCTGTCGGGGGGATGAACACTGAAGCTTTCTTT CASRPVGGMNTEAFF
. TRBJ2-1 TRBD2 TRBV5-1 TGCGCCAGCAGCACCAGGCCAGCGGGAGAGGCCAATGAGCAGTTCTTC CASSTRPAGEANEQFF
. TRBJ2-1 TRBD1 TRBV11-3 TGTGCCAGCAGCTTAGAAGGGGGCTCTGGGCAGTTCTTC CASSLEGGSGQFF
. TRBJ1-1 . TRBV30 TGTGCCTGGAGTTTTAGTACATGGGGGTATGGCACTGAAGCTTTCTTT CAWSFSTWGYGTEAFF
. TRBJ1-2 . TRBV7-9 TGTGCCAGCAGCCCCTCGTTTGGCTACACCTTC CASSPSFGYTF
. TRBJ2-3 . TRBV4-3 TGCGCCAGCAGCCGGTCCGGGAGCACAGATACGCAGTATTTT CASSRSGSTDTQYF
. TRBJ1-2 . TRBV6-1 TGTGCCAGCAGGGACACCCAGGGCTATGGCTACACCTTC CASRDTQGYGYTF
. TRBJ1-1 . TRBV18 TGTGCCAGCTCCGAGAGACTGAACACTGAAGCTTTCTTT CASSERLNTEAFF
few TRBJ1-1 . TRBV6-1 TGTGCCAGCAGTTATGCAGGCACTGAAGCTTTCTTT CASSYAGTEAFF
. TRBJ2-1 . TRBV9 TGTGCCAGCAGCGTAGGTAGTAACAATGAGCAGTTCTTC CASSVGSNNEQFF
. TRBJ2-6 . TRBV7-3 TGTGCCAGCAGCCTGGGGAACTCTGGGGCCAACGTCCTGACTTTC CASSLGNSGANVLTF
. TRBJ2-1 . TRBV10-3 TGTGCCATCAGGATGCAGCAGGCCACGTTGGGGGGGCAGTTCTTC CAIRMQQATLGGQFF
. TRBJ2-5 . TRBV7-9 TGTGCCAGCAGCTTAGCGGAAAGGGGGAAGGAGACCCAGTACTTC CASSLAERGKETQYF
. TRBJ1-3 TRBD1 TRBV10-3 TGTGCCACCGGGACAGCCTCTGGAAACACCATATATTTT CATGTASGNTIYF